Below, 10 T cell receptor beta chains from the same sample are listed, as sequenced in a study of blood T cell repertoires in COVID-19. Libraries were prepared by immunoSEQ multiplex PCR; TCRdb keeps only in-frame clonotypes and omits some of them. The table lists nearly 80,000 clones, over 75% of them singletons. Sequenced sample: peripheral blood. The receptors were sampled from a woman aged 80 or over with acute or convalescent COVID-19.

The rearrangement uses TRBV7-3 and TRBJ2-1; 9 bases agree with TRBD2. Germline V CDR1 and CDR2: SGHTA, FQGTGA. The CDR3 is 16 residues long. Trimming cost V 1 base and J 7 bases; bases outside gene matches: 8. The CDR3 coding sequence is TGTGCCAGCAGCTTAATTGGCGGGAGGGCCCTTAATGAGCAGTTCTTC. Translation: CASSLIGGRALNEQFF.

This chain connects TRBV5-4 to TRBJ2-5; 11 bases fit TRBD1. J was trimmed by 4 bases and V by 7 bases; bases with no gene match: 3. The CDR3 is 13 residues long. The germline gives CDR1 SGHNT, CDR2 YYREEE (reference sequence). The CDR3 sequence is CASGTGGPETQYF. CDR3 nucleotide sequence: TGTGCCAGCGGGACAGGGGGGCCAGAGACCCAGTACTTC.

This sequence joins TRBV15 and TRBJ2-7, with D uncertain. Trimming took 0 bases from V and 4 from J, leaving 16 bases between them. From germline, CDR1 is LNHNV and CDR2 YYDKDF (reference sequence). The CDR3 covers 16 residues. CDR3 region: CATSRDESTAPYEQYF. The CDR3, as DNA: TGTGCCACCAGCAGAGATGAATCAACTGCGCCTTACGAGCAGTACTTC.

This rearrangement joins TRBV5-4 to TRBJ2-7, with 10 bases identical to TRBD1. The CDR3 has 15 residues. J lost 1 base, V lost 4 bases, and 5 bases had no gene match. Germline values: CDR1 SGHNT, CDR2 YYREEE (reference sequence). Here the CDR3 reads CASSRDRGLSYEQYF. In DNA, the CDR3 is TGTGCCAGCAGCCGGGACAGGGGACTTTCCTACGAGCAGTACTTC.

This clone was detected only once. The chain carries TRBV30 and TRBJ1-5; possibly TRBD1 for D (5 bases). CDR1 GTSNPN and CDR2 SVGIG come from the germline V gene (reference sequence). The ends were cut back, 2 bases at V and 7 bases at J, with 15 bases in the middle. This CDR3 contains 14 residues. The CDR3 here is CAWSTTRVGQPQHF. CDR3 coding DNA: TGTGCCTGGAGTACAACCAGGGTGGGCCAGCCCCAGCATTTT.

The count of this clone is one. The chain couples TRBV12-3 or TRBV12-4 to TRBJ1-1, with TRBD1 identical over 8 bases. The junction had 9 bases not matched to a gene; V was cut back by 7 bases and J by 8 bases. The CDR3 is made up of 13 amino acids. The CDR3 spells CASNMGRGPEAFF. The CDR3 region has the DNA TGTGCCAGCAATATGGGCAGGGGGCCGGAAGCTTTCTTT.

V is TRBV5-4 and J is TRBJ1-1, with 8 bases fitting TRBD1. The CDR3 is 15 amino acids. CDR1 is SGHNT and CDR2 is YYREEE in the germline V gene (reference sequence). V gave up 2 bases and J gave up 4 bases; unmatched junction bases: 7. The CDR3 region has the DNA TGTGCCAGCAGCTTAAGACAGGGGAGTGGCACTGAAGCTTTCTTT. It specifies CASSLRQGSGTEAFF.

This clone was seen once. V and J are TRBV2 and TRBJ2-2; a possible D gene is TRBD2 (5 bases). V shed 8 bases and J shed 0 bases, with 10 bases lying between them. The CDR3 consists of 14 residues. CDR1 is SNHLY, CDR2 FYNNEI, per germline. Here the CDR3 reads CASLRTPNTGELFF. The CDR3 DNA reads TGTGCCAGCCTAAGGACTCCGAACACCGGGGAGCTGTTTTTT.

The rearrangement joins TRBV7-3 to TRBJ1-2; 7 bases agree with TRBD1. CDR1 and CDR2 (germline): SGHTA, FQGTGA. The trim removed 1 base at V and 0 bases at J, leaving 5 bases unmatched. The CDR3 is made up of 16 amino acids. CDR3 bases: TGTGCCAGCAGCTTAAACCGCGGGACAGCTAACTATGGCTACACCTTC. It specifies CASSLNRGTANYGYTF. The full variable domain, with the rest looked up from reference TRBV7-3 and TRBJ1-2, is GAGVSQTPSNKVTEKGKYVELRCDPISGHTALYWYRQSLGQGPEFLIYFQGTGAADDSGLPNDRFFAVRPEGSVSTLKIQRTERGDSAVYLCASSLNRGTANYGYTFGSGTRLTVV.

The V and J genes are TRBV19 and TRBJ2-5; 9 bases line up with TRBD2. This CDR3 has 14 amino acids. The germline V gene has CDR1 LNHDA and CDR2 SQIVND (reference sequence). Trimming cost V 5 bases and J 5 bases; bases outside gene matches: 6. As DNA, the CDR3 is TGTGCCAGTAGTCCCCGGACTAGCGTGGAGACCCAGTACTTC. It encodes CASSPRTSVETQYF. Full variable domain (rest looked up from reference TRBV19 and TRBJ2-5): DGGITQSPKYLFRKEGQNVTLSCEQNLNHDAMYWYRQDPGQGLRLIYYSQIVNDFQKGDIAEGYSVSREKKESFPLTVTSAQKNPTAFYLCASSPRTSVETQYFGPGTRLLVL.